This T cell receptor beta chain was identified in a study of tumor T cells in aggressive B-cell lymphoma. As regards this clone: Other DNA variants within this sample encode the same CDR3.

The CDR3 runs 13 residues. The V end was cut by 5 bases, the J end by 6 bases, with 15 bases between. Germline CDR1 is SGHDT and CDR2 is YYEEEE. Sequenced by immunoSEQ multiplex PCR; TCRdb stores in-frame clones only, minus some. Among 4,000 to 5,000 clones listed, roughly 90% were seen once. Material: tumor tissue. This chain connects TRBV5-6 to TRBJ2-7, with TRBD2 as a possible D gene (5 bases). This receptor was taken from an adult with diffuse large B cell lymphoma. This CDR3 is CASSTGLNREQYF. CDR3 coding DNA: TGTGCCAGCAGTACCGGACTCAACCGCGAGCAGTACTTC.